This T cell receptor (beta chain) derives from a study of Graves' ophthalmopathy and Graves' hyperthyroidism. Study-wide points: Classification of ophthalmopathy versus stable hyperthyroidism by a 13-signature model yielded under 90% sensitivity and roughly 81% specificity. Most expanded clonotypes in thyroid above 0.001 frequency also showed up in blood.

This clonotype was picked up many times. The antigen is undetermined. RNA transcripts yielded amplified TCR beta CDR3 regions. Amplification began with first-round RT-PCR using HTBI primers, then second-round multiplex PCR was performed. MiXCR was run by TCRdb on the multiplex PCR reads, yielding one entry per CDR3 protein. Of some 390,000 distinct CDR3 sequences detected, around 17% appear once; the ten largest clones hold 1.6%. The germline gives CDR1 MNHEY, CDR2 SVGAGI. The CDR3 covers 15 residues. The trim removed 4 bases at V and 5 bases at J, leaving 8 bases unmatched. Ophthalmopathy cases showed moderate-to-severe activity, scoring CAS ≥3 and NOSPECS ≥4, with duration under 3 months. A diagnosis was made from clinical symptoms together with serum thyroxine, TRAb, thyroid ultrasound and orbital computed tomography.

The clonotype was recovered from a woman aged 18 to 35 with Graves' ophthalmopathy. This rearrangement joins TRBV6-5 to TRBJ1-1; 9 bases fit TRBD1. Sequencing was performed on peripheral blood. The DNA for the CDR3 is TGTGCCAGCAGTTTCTTACAGGGGGCGTTGACTGAAGCTTTCTTT. This gives the protein CASSFLQGALTEAFF.